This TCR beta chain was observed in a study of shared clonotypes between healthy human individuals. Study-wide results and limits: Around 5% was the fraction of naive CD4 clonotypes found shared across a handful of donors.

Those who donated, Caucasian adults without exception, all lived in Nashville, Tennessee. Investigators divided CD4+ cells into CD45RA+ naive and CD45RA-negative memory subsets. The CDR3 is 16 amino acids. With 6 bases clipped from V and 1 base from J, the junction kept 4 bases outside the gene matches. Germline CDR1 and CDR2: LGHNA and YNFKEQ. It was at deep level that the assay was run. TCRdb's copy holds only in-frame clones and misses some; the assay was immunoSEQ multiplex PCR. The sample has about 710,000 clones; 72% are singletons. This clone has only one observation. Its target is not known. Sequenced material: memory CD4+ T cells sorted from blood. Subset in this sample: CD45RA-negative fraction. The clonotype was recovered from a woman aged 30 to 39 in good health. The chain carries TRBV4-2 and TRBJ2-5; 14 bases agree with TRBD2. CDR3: CASRPGLAGVQETQYF. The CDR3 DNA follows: TGTGCCAGCAGACCGGGACTAGCGGGAGTCCAAGAGACCCAGTACTTC.